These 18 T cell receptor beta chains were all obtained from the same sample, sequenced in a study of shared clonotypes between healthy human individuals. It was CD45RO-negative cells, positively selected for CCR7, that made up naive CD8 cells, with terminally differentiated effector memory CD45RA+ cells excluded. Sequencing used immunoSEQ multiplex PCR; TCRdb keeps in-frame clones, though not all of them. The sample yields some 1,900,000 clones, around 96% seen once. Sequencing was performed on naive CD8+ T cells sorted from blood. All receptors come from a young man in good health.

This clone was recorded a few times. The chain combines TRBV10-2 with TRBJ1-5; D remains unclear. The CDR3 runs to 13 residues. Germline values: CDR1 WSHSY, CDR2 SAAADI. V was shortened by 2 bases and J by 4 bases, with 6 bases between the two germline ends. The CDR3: CASSEGWNQPQHF. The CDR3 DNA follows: TGCGCCAGCAGTGAGGGGTGGAATCAGCCCCAGCATTTT.

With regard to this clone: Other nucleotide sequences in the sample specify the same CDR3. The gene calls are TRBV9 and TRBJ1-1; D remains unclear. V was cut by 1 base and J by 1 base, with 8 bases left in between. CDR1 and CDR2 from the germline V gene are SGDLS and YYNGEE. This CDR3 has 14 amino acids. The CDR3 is CASSVSTGNTEAFF. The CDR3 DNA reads TGTGCCAGCAGCGTAAGCACGGGGAACACTGAAGCTTTCTTT. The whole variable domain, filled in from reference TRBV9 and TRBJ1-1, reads DSGVTQTPKHLITATGQRVTLRCSPRSGDLSVYWYQQSLDQGLQFLIQYYNGEERAKGNILERFSAQQFPDLHSELNLSSLELGDSALYFCASSVSTGNTEAFFGQGTRLTVV.

Written as DNA, the CDR3 is TGTGCCAGCAGTCTCGGACCCCAAGGTGGCTACACCTTC. Translation gives CASSLGPQGGYTF. The J gene is TRBJ1-2, the V gene TRBV27; D remains unclear. V lost 5 bases, J lost 7 bases, and 14 bases lay in between. The V gene's germline CDR1 is MNHEY and CDR2 SMNVEV (reference sequence). The CDR3 has 13 residues.

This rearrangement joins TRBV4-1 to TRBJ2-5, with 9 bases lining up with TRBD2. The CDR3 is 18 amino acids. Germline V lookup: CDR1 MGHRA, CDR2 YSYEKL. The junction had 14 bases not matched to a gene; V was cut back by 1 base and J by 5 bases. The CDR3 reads CASSQAPEGRGGLETQYF. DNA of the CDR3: TGCGCCAGCAGCCAAGCCCCAGAGGGGCGGGGGGGCCTCGAGACCCAGTACTTC.

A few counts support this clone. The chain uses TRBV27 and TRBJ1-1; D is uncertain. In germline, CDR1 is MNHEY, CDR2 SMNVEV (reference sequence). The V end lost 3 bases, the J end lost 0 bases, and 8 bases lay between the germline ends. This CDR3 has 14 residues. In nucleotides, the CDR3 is TGTGCCAGCAGTTTCTCTACAATGAACACTGAAGCTTTCTTT. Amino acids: CASSFSTMNTEAFF.

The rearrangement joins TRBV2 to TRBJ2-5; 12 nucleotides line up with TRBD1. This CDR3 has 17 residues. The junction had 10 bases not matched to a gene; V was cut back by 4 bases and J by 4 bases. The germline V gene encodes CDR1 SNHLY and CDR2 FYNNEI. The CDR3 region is CASSAGSGQGAGETQYF. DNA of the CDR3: TGTGCCAGCAGTGCTGGGTCGGGACAGGGGGCCGGAGAGACCCAGTACTTC.

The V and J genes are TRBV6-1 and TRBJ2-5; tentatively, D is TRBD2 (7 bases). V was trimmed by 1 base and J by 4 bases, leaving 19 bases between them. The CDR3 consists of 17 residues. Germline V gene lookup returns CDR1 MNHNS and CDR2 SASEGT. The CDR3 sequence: CASSEGIGGLMSETQYF. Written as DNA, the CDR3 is TGTGCCAGCAGTGAAGGCATAGGGGGACTAATGTCAGAGACCCAGTACTTC.

CDR3 bases: TGTGCCAGCAGTACCCCGGACAGTCCCTACGAGCAGTACTTC. This sequence encodes CASSTPDSPYEQYF. The chain carries TRBV6-5 and TRBJ2-7; D perhaps matches TRBD1 (6 bases). V dropped 5 bases and J dropped 2 bases, with 13 bases sitting between them. Germline V lookup: CDR1 MNHEY, CDR2 SVGAGI. The CDR3 totals 14 residues.

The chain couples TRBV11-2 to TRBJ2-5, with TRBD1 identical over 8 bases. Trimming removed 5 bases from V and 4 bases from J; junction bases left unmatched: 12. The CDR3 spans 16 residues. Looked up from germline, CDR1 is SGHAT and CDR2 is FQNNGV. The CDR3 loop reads CASSPATGTGGETQYF. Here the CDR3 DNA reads TGTGCCAGCAGCCCCGCTACTGGGACAGGTGGAGAGACCCAGTACTTC.

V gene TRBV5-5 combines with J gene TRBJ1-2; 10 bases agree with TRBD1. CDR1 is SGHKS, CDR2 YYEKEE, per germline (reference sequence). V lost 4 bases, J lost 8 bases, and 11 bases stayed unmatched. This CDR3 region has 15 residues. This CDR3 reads CASSAGRDRGHGYTF. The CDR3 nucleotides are TGTGCCAGCAGCGCGGGCCGGGACAGGGGTCACGGCTACACCTTC.

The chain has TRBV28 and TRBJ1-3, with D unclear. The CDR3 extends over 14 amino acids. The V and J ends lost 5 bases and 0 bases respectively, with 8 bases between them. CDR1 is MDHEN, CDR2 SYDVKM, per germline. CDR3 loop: CASSRTTSGNTIYF. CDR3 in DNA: TGTGCCAGCAGTCGCACTACCTCTGGAAACACCATATATTTT.

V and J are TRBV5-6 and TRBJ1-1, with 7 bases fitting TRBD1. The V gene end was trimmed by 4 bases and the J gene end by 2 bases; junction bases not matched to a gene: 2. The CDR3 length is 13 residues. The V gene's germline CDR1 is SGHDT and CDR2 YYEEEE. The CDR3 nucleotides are TGTGCCAGCAGCGGGACAGCTAACACTGAAGCTTTCTTT. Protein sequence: CASSGTANTEAFF. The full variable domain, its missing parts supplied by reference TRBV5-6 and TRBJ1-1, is DAGVTQSPTHLIKTRGQQVTLRCSPKSGHDTVSWYQQALGQGPQFIFQYYEEEERQRGNFPDRFSGHQFPNYSSELNVNALLLGDSALYLCASSGTANTEAFFGQGTRLTVV.

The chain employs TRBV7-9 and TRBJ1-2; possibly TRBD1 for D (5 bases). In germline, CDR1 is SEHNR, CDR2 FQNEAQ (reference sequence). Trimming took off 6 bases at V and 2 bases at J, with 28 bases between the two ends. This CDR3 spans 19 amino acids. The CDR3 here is CASSPLVRTGTGRNYGYTF. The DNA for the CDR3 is TGTGCCAGCAGTCCCCTAGTTCGGACTGGGACGGGAAGGAACTATGGCTACACCTTC.

The CDR3 sequence: CAWEPGNGYTF. For the CDR3, the DNA is TGTGCCTGGGAGCCGGGAAATGGCTACACCTTC. The chain couples TRBV30 to TRBJ1-2; no definite D call. The germline V gene has CDR1 GTSNPN and CDR2 SVGIG (reference sequence). This CDR3 region has 11 residues. Trimming left V 5 bases short and J 6 bases short, with 10 bases between. The full variable domain, rest sourced from reference TRBV30 and TRBJ1-2, is SQTIHQWPATLVQPVGSPLSLECTVEGTSNPNLYWYRQAAGRGLQLLFYSVGIGQISSEVPQNLSASRPQDRQFILSSKKLLLSDSGFYLCAWEPGNGYTFGSGTRLTVV.

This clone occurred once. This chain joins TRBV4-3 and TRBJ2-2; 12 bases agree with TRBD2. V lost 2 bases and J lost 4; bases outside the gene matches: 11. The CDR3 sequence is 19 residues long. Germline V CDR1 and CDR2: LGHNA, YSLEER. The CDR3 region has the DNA TGCGCCAGCAGCCAACTCACCCTGACTAGCGGGAGAATCACCGGGGAGCTGTTTTTT. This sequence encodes CASSQLTLTSGRITGELFF.

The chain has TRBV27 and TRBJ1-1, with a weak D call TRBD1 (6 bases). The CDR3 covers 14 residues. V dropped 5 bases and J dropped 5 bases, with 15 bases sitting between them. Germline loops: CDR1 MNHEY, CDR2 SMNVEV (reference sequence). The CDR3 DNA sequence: TGTGCCAGCAGTCCCTACACAGGGATGACTGAAGCTTTCTTT. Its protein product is CASSPYTGMTEAFF.

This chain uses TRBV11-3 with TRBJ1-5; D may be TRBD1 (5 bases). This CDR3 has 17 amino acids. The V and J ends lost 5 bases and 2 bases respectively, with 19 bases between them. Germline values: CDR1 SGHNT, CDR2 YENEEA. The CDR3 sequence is CASSPSGARDCNQPQHF. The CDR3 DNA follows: TGTGCCAGCAGCCCCAGTGGAGCCAGGGATTGCAATCAGCCCCAGCATTTT.

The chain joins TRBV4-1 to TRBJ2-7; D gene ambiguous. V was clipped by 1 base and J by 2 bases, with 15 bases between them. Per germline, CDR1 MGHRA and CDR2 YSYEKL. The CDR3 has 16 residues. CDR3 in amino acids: CASSQATNSLAYEQYF. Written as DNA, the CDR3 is TGCGCCAGCAGCCAAGCGACAAACAGCTTAGCCTACGAGCAGTACTTC.